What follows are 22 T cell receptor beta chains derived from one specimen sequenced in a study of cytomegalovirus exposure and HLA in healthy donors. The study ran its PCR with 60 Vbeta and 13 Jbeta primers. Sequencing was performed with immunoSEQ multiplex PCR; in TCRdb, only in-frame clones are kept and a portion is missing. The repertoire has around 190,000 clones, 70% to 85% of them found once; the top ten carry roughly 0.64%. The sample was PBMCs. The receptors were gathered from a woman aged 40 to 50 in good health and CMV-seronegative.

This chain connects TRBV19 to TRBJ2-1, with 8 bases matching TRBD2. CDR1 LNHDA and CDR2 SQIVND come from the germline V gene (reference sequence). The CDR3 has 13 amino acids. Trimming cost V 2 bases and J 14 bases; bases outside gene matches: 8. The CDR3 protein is CASSIMSGGLEFF. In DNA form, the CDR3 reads TGTGCCAGTAGTATAATGAGCGGGGGATTGGAGTTCTTC.

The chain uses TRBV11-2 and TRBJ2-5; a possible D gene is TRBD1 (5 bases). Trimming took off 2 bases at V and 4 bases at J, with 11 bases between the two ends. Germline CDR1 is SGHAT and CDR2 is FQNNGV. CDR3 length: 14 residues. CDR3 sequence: CASSLPGTGETQYF. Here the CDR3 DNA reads TGTGCCAGCAGCTTACCGGGTACAGGAGAGACCCAGTACTTC. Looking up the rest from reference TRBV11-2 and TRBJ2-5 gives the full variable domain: EAGVAQSPRYKIIEKRQSVAFWCNPISGHATLYWYQQILGQGPKLLIQFQNNGVVDDSQLPKDRFSAERLKGVDSTLKIQPAKLEDSAVYLCASSLPGTGETQYFGPGTRLLVL.

The CDR3: CASSLDGGTGELFF. The DNA for the CDR3 is TGCGCCAGCAGCTTGGATGGAGGGACCGGGGAGCTGTTTTTT. This chain connects TRBV5-1 to TRBJ2-2; tentatively, D is TRBD2 (6 bases). Germline V gene sequence: CDR1 SGHRS, CDR2 YFSETQ. The V end lost 0 bases, the J end lost 5 bases, and 8 bases lay between the germline ends. CDR3 size: 14 residues.

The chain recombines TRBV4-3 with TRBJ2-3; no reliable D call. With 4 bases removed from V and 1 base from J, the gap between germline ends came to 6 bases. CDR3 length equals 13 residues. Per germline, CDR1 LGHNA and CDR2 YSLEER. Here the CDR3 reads CASSPSGTDTQYF. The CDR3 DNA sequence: TGCGCCAGCAGCCCCTCGGGCACAGATACGCAGTATTTT.

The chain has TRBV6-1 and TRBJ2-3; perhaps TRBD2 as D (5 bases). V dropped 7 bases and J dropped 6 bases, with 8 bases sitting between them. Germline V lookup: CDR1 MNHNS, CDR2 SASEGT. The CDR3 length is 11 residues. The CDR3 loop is CASIEGDTQYF. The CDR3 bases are TGTGCCAGCATAGAGGGTGATACGCAGTATTTT.

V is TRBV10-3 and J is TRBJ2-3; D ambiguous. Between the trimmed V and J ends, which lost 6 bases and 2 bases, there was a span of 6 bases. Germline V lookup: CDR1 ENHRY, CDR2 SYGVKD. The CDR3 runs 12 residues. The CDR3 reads CAISGYTDTQYF. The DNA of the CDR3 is TGTGCCATCAGCGGGTACACAGATACGCAGTATTTT.

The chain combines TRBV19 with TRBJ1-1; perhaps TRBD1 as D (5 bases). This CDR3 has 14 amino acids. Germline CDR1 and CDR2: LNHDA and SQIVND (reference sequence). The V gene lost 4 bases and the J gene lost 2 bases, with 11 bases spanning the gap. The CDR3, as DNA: TGTGCCAGTAGTAGGGTTGGACAAAACACTGAAGCTTTCTTT. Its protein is CASSRVGQNTEAFF.

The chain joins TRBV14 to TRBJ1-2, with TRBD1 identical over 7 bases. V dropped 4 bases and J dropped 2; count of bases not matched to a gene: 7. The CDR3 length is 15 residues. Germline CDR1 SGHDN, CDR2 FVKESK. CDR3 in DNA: TGTGCCAGCAGCCCCCGGGACAGACTGAACTATGGCTACACCTTC. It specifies CASSPRDRLNYGYTF.

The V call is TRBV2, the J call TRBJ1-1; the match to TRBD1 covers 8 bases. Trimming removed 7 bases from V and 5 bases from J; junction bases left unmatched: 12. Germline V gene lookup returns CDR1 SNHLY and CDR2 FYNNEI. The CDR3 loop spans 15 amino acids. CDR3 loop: CASKVDRVSGTEAFF. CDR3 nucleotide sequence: TGTGCCAGCAAAGTGGACAGGGTGAGTGGGACTGAAGCTTTCTTT.

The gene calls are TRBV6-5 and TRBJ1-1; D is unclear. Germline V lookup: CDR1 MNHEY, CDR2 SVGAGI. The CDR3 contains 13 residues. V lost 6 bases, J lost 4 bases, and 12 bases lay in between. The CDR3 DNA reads TGTGCCAGCAGCGCGGCCGAGGGCACTGAAGCTTTCTTT. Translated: CASSAAEGTEAFF.

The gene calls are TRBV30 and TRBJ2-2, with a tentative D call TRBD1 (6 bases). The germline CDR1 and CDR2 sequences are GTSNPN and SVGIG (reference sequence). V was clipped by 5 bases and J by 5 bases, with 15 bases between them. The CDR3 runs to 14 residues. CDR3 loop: CAWPRTGRTGELFF. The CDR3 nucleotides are TGTGCCTGGCCTCGAACAGGGCGTACCGGGGAGCTGTTTTTT.

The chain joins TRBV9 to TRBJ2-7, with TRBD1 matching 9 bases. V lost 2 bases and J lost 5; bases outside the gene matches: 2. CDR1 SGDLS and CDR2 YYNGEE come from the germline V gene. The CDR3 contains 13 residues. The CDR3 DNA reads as TGTGCCAGCAGCGTGGGGACAGGGAACGAGCAGTACTTC. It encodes CASSVGTGNEQYF.

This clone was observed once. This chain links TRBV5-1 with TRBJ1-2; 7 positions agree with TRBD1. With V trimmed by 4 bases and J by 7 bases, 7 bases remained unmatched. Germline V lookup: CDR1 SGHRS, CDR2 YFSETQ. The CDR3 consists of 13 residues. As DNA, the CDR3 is TGCGCCAGCAGCCTTGACAGGGTCGGTGGCTACACCTTC. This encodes CASSLDRVGGYTF.

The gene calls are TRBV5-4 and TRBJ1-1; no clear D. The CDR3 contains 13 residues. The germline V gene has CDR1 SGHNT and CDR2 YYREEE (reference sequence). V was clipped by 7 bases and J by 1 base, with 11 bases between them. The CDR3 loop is CASATARNTEAFF. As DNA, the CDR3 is TGTGCCAGCGCCACCGCCAGGAACACTGAAGCTTTCTTT.

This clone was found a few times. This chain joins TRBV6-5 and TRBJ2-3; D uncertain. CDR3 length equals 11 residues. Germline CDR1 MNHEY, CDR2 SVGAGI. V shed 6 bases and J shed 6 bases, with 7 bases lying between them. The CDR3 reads CASRSRDTQYF. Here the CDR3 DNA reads TGTGCCAGCAGATCCAGGGATACGCAGTATTTT.

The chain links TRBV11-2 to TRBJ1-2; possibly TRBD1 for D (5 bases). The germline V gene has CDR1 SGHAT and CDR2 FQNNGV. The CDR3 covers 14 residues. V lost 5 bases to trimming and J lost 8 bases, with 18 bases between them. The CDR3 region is CASSPGITSYGYTF. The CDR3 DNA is TGTGCCAGCAGCCCAGGGATTACAAGCTACGGCTACACCTTC.

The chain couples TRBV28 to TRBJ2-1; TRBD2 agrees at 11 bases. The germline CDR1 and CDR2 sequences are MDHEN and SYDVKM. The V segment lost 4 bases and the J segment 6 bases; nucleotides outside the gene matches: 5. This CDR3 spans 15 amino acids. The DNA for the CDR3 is TGTGCCAGCAGTTACTCCGGGACTAGCGGCAATGAGCAGTTCTTC. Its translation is CASSYSGTSGNEQFF.

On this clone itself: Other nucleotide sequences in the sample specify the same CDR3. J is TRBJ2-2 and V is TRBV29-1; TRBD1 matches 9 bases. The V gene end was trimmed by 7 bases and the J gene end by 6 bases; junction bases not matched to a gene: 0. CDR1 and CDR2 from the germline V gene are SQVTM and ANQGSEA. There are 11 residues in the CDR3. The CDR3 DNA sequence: TGCAGCGGACAGGGGGCCGGGGAGCTGTTTTTT. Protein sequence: CSGQGAGELFF.

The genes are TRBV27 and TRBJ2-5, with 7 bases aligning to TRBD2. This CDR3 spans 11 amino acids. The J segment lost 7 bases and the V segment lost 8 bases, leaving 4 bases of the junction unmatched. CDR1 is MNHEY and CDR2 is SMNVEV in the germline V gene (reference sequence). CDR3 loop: CASGSSGTQYF. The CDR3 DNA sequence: TGTGCCAGCGGCTCTAGCGGGACCCAGTACTTC.

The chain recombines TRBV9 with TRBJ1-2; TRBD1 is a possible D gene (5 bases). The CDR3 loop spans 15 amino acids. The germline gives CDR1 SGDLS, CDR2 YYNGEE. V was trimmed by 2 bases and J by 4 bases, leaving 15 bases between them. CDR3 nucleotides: TGTGCCAGCAGCGTGTCGACAGCCTCGAGCTATGGCTACACCTTC. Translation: CASSVSTASSYGYTF.

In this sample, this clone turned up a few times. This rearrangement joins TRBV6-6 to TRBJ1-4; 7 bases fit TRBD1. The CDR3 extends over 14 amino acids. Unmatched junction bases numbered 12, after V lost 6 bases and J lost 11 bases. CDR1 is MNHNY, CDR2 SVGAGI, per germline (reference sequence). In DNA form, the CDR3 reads TGTGCCAGCAGGAAGACAGGGACGGGTGAGAAACTGTTTTTT. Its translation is CASRKTGTGEKLFF.

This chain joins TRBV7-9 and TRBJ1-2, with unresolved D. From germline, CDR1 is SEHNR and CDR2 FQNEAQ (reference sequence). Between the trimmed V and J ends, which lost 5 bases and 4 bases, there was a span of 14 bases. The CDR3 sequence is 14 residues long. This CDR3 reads CASSIGGNSYGYTF. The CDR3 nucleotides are TGTGCCAGCAGCATAGGCGGGAATTCCTATGGCTACACCTTC.